This entry lists 21 T cell receptor beta chains sequenced from one sample in a study of T cell repertoires in cytomegalovirus infection. Via MiXCR, TCRdb re-called the reads, giving one row per CDR3 protein. Of some 680,000 distinct CDR3 sequences in the sample, roughly 35% are singletons; the top ten hold roughly 2.8%. Material for sequencing was PBMCs. Every receptor here comes from a human donor in good health (CMV status not recorded). Some clones in this sample may be carry-over from other donors' samples.

This clonotype was seen only a few times. V and J are TRBV19 and TRBJ2-2; 11 nucleotides match TRBD2. This CDR3 has 18 amino acids. Per germline, CDR1 LNHDA and CDR2 SQIVND (reference sequence). Germline trimming cut 3 bases from V and 1 base from J; bases unmatched to any gene: 7. The DNA of the CDR3 is TGTGCCAGTAGTATGATGGAGCTAGCGGGAGGGAACACCGGGGAGCTGTTTTTT. Translating it yields CASSMMELAGGNTGELFF.

CDR3 loop: CASSLALLNTEAFF. In DNA form, the CDR3 reads TGTGCCAGCAGCTTAGCCTTACTGAACACTGAAGCTTTCTTT. V gene TRBV7-2 combines with J gene TRBJ1-1, with D uncertain. V gave up 0 bases and J gave up 0 bases, with 5 bases separating them. Per germline, CDR1 SGHTA and CDR2 FQGNSA. This CDR3 has 14 amino acids.

This clonotype occurred a few times. This rearrangement joins TRBV6-1 to TRBJ1-1; unclear D gene. The CDR3 runs to 15 residues. V lost 11 bases to trimming and J lost 1 base, with 20 bases between them. Germline values: CDR1 MNHNS, CDR2 SASEGT. The DNA for the CDR3 is TGTGCCGGCTCTCTGAGGACCTCAACGAACACTGAAGCTTTCTTT. Its protein product is CAGSLRTSTNTEAFF.

This clonotype was seen at least ten times. The gene calls are TRBV7-8 and TRBJ1-5; TRBD1 might be the D (5 bases). Per the germline V gene, CDR1 is SGHVS and CDR2 is FQNEAQ. V dropped 1 base and J dropped 3 bases, with 13 bases sitting between them. CDR3 size: 16 residues. The CDR3 region is CASSLGSGGHNQPQHF. The CDR3 nucleotides are TGTGCCAGCAGCTTAGGGTCGGGGGGTCACAATCAGCCCCAGCATTTT.

This clonotype was recorded only once. This may arise from a read error, as a much more abundant clone is one base away. V and J are TRBV11-1 and TRBJ2-1, with D perhaps TRBD1 or TRBD2 (5 bases each). The CDR3 covers 14 residues. Germline-derived CDR1 and CDR2 are SGHAT and FQDESV (reference sequence). The CDR3 here is CASNLIMGRDEQFF. CDR3 DNA sequence: TGTGCCAGCAACTTAATCATGGGGCGGGATGAGCAGTTCTTC.

Details on this clonotype: The CDR3 ends on some other residue instead of the conserved phenylalanine or tryptophan, so this is likely a read error. This chain links TRBV6-2 or TRBV6-3 with TRBJ2-7; the D call may be TRBD1 or TRBD2 (5 bases each). Trimming removed 7 bases at V and 6 bases at J, with 13 bases between. Germline V gene sequence: CDR1 MNHEY, CDR2 SVGEGT. This CDR3 has 12 amino acids. CDR3 sequence (DNA): TGTGCCAGCATGTTAGCCGGGGCCGAGCAGTACTTA. Protein: CASMLAGAEQYL.

The DNA of the CDR3 is TGTGCCAGCAGAGAGACAGGGGAGAATCAGCCCCAGCATTTT. This codes for CASRETGENQPQHF. The V gene is TRBV12-3 or TRBV12-4, the J gene TRBJ1-5; 8 bases are a match to TRBD1. The trim removed 6 bases at V and 4 bases at J, leaving 5 bases unmatched. The CDR3 runs 14 residues.

This clonotype was found once. The rearrangement joins TRBV12-3 or TRBV12-4 to TRBJ1-6; no clear D gene. Between the trimmed V and J ends, which lost 6 bases and 11 bases, there was a span of 11 bases. The CDR3 has 12 amino acids. In nucleotides, the CDR3 is TGTGCCAGCAGCCTGGGAGGGCCACCCCTCCACTTT. This translates into CASSLGGPPLHF.

Only a few counts were recorded for this clonotype. This chain connects TRBV28 to TRBJ2-5, with no clear D. Looked up from germline, CDR1 is MDHEN and CDR2 is SYDVKM. CDR3 length: 11 amino acids. V lost 4 bases and J lost 7, with 7 bases in between. The CDR3 nucleotides read TGTGCCAGCAGTTCCGCCGGGACCCAGTACTTC. Its protein is CASSSAGTQYF.

The chain links TRBV5-6 to TRBJ1-1; D not resolved. Germline values: CDR1 SGHDT, CDR2 YYEEEE. Deletions cut 4 bases from V and 1 base from J, with 14 bases between. This CDR3 contains 15 residues. The DNA of the CDR3 is TGTGCCAGCAGCCCCCGGTTACGCCCGAACACTGAAGCTTTCTTT. Amino acid sequence: CASSPRLRPNTEAFF.

The table lists this clonotype with a few counts. In DNA form, the CDR3 reads TGTGCCAGCAGTTTACGGGACAAAAGTTACAATGAGCAGTTCTTC. As protein: CASSLRDKSYNEQFF. The V gene is TRBV27, the J gene TRBJ2-1; TRBD1 is a possible D gene (6 bases). Germline V CDR1 and CDR2: MNHEY, SMNVEV (reference sequence). V dropped 2 bases and J dropped 4 bases, with 12 bases sitting between them. This CDR3 is built from 15 residues.

The CDR3 DNA is TGCGCCAGCAGCCAAATACAGGGCGAGAACACTGAAGCTTTCTTT. Its translation: CASSQIQGENTEAFF. The chain uses TRBV4-1 and TRBJ1-1, with D perhaps matching TRBD1 (6 bases). V was clipped by 2 bases and J by 1 base, with 11 bases between them. This CDR3 contains 15 residues. Germline CDR1 MGHRA, CDR2 YSYEKL.

The V gene is TRBV29-1, the J gene TRBJ1-1; 7 bases are shared with TRBD1. Germline V gene data show CDR1 as SQVTM and CDR2 as ANQGSEA. This CDR3 region has 12 residues. J gave up 7 bases and V 7 bases, and 9 bases lay outside the gene matches. CDR3 in amino acids: CSGDRAVDEAFF. The CDR3 nucleotides read TGCAGCGGTGACAGGGCTGTCGATGAAGCTTTCTTT.

This clonotype was counted between two and nine times. The chain carries TRBV12-3 or TRBV12-4 and TRBJ1-1; no firm D call. The CDR3 loop spans 14 amino acids. Trimming removed 5 bases from V and 3 bases from J, with 13 bases in between. The CDR3 region is CASSGGSVDTEAFF. CDR3 DNA: TGTGCCAGCAGTGGCGGGAGCGTGGACACTGAAGCTTTCTTT.

V and J are TRBV13 and TRBJ1-2; D is possibly TRBD1 (5 bases). CDR3 length equals 15 residues. Germline-derived CDR1 and CDR2 are PRHDT and FYEKMQ (reference sequence). V was clipped by 1 base and J by 6 bases, with 15 bases between them. CDR3 protein: CASSLASGQGDGYTF. The CDR3 nucleotides are TGTGCCAGCAGCTTAGCAAGTGGGCAGGGTGATGGCTACACCTTC.

V usage is TRBV27 and J usage is TRBJ1-5, with a tentative D call TRBD1 (5 bases). The germline V gene encodes CDR1 MNHEY and CDR2 SMNVEV (reference sequence). V lost 0 bases to trimming and J lost 1 base, with 7 bases between them. The CDR3 sequence is 15 residues long. CDR3 amino acids: CASSLSGESNQPQHF. In nucleotides, the CDR3 is TGTGCCAGCAGTTTATCAGGGGAAAGCAATCAGCCCCAGCATTTT.

This clonotype was seen a handful of times. The V gene is TRBV19, the J gene TRBJ1-1; TRBD1 matches 7 bases. CDR1 is LNHDA and CDR2 is SQIVND in the germline V gene (reference sequence). The CDR3 contains 14 residues. V shed 0 bases, J shed 9 bases, and the junction held 7 bases outside the gene matches. In DNA form, the CDR3 reads TGTGCCAGTAGTATAGATCCCCAAAGGGGGCAAGCTTTCTTT. Protein product: CASSIDPQRGQAFF. Full variable domain (outside the CDR3, taken from reference TRBV19 and TRBJ1-1): DGGITQSPKYLFRKEGQNVTLSCEQNLNHDAMYWYRQDPGQGLRLIYYSQIVNDFQKGDIAEGYSVSREKKESFPLTVTSAQKNPTAFYLCASSIDPQRGQAFFGQGTRLTVV.

On this clonotype itself: A read error may be the cause here, since a much bigger clone is one base away. The chain combines TRBV7-2 with TRBJ1-6, with no clear D. CDR3 length: 11 amino acids. Germline V CDR1 and CDR2: SGHTA, FQGNSA. The CDR3 nucleotides read TGTGCCAGCAGCTTGGGCTCACCCCTCAACTTT. Protein product: CASSLGSPLNF. The variable domain in full, completed from reference TRBV7-2 and TRBJ1-6, reads GAGVSQSPSNKVTEKGKDVELRCDPISGHTALYWYRQSLGQGLEFLIYFQGNSAPDKSGLPSDRFSAERTGGSVSTLTIQRTQQEDSAVYLCASSLGSPLNFGNGTRLTVT.

This clonotype was observed many times. The V call is TRBV7-2, the J call TRBJ1-2; the match to TRBD1 covers 9 bases. The CDR3 spans 14 residues. The germline gives CDR1 SGHTA, CDR2 FQGNSA. V lost 7 bases to trimming and J lost 5 bases; unmatched junction nucleotides: 8. The CDR3 sequence: CASNRDRVGYGYTF. Written as DNA, the CDR3 is TGTGCCAGCAACCGGGACAGGGTTGGGTATGGCTACACCTTC.

The V and J genes are TRBV13 and TRBJ2-1; 7 bases match TRBD2. Germline V gives CDR1 PRHDT, CDR2 FYEKMQ (reference sequence). CDR3 size: 15 residues. Losses at the gene ends were 1 base for V and 10 bases for J; bases not matched to a gene: 10. The CDR3 loop is CASSLETTTGGEQFF. The CDR3 nucleotides are TGTGCCAGCAGCTTAGAAACCACAACGGGGGGAGAGCAGTTCTTC.

The chain recombines TRBV27 with TRBJ1-5; the match to TRBD1 covers 9 bases. Germline values: CDR1 MNHEY, CDR2 SMNVEV (reference sequence). CDR3 length equals 16 residues. Trimming took 5 bases from V and 6 from J; bases not matched to a gene: 11. CDR3 loop: CASSPTGTGTIQPQHF. Written as DNA, the CDR3 is TGTGCCAGCAGTCCGACCGGGACAGGGACGATTCAGCCCCAGCATTTT.